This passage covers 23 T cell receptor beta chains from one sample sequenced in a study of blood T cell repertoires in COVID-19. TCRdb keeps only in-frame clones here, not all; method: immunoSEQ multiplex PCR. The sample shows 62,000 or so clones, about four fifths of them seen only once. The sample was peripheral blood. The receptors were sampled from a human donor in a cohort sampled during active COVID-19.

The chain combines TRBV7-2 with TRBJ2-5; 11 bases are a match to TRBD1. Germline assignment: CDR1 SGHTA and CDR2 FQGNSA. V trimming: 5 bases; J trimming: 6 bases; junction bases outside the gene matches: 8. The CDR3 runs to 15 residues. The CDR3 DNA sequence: TGTGCCAGCAGCCAGGGACAGGGGGAATGGAAGACCCAGTACTTC. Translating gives CASSQGQGEWKTQYF.

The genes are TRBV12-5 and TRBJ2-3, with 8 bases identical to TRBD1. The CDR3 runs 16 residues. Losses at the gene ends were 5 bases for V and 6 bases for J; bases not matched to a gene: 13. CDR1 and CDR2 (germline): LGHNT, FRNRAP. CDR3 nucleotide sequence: TGTGCTAGTGGTCCGGACAGGGTTTTTAGTACGGATACGCAGTATTTT. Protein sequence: CASGPDRVFSTDTQYF. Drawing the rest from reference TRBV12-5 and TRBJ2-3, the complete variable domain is DARVTQTPRHKVTEMGQEVTMRCQPILGHNTVFWYRQTMMQGLELLAYFRNRAPLDDSGMPKDRFSAEMPDATLATLKIQPSEPRDSAVYFCASGPDRVFSTDTQYFGPGTRLTVL.

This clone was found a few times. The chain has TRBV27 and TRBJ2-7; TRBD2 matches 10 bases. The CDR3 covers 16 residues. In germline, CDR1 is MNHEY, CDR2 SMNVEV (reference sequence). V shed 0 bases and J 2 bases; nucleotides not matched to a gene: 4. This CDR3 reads CASSLSPLAGAYEQYF. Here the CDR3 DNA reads TGTGCCAGCAGTTTATCCCCGCTAGCGGGGGCCTACGAGCAGTACTTC.

In nucleotides, the CDR3 is TGTGCCAGCAGCGGACTGGGTGAGCAGTTCTTC. Translation: CASSGLGEQFF. The V gene is TRBV3-1 (or the pseudogene TRBV3-2), the J gene TRBJ2-1; tentatively, D is TRBD2 (5 bases). In germline, CDR1 is LGHDT, CDR2 YNNKEL (reference sequence). The CDR3 is made up of 11 amino acids. Trimming removed 5 bases at V and 9 bases at J, with 8 bases between.

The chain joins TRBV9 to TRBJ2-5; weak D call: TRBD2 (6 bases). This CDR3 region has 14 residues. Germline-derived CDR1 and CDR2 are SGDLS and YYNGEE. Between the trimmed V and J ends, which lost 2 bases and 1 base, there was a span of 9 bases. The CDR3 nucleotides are TGTGCCAGCAGCGTCGGGACTGCCCAAGAGACCCAGTACTTC. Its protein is CASSVGTAQETQYF.

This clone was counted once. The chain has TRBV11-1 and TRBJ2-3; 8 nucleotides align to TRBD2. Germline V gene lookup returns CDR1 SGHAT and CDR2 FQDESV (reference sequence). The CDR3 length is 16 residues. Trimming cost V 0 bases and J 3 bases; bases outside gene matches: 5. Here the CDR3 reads CASSLASSGGTDTQYF. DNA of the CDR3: TGTGCCAGCAGCTTAGCATCGAGCGGGGGTACAGATACGCAGTATTTT.

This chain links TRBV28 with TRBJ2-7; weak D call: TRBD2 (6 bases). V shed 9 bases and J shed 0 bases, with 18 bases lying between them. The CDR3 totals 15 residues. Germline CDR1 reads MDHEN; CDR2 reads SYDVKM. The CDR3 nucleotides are TGTGCCAGTGTGTTCAGCGGGCTGAGCTCCTACGAGCAGTACTTC. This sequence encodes CASVFSGLSSYEQYF.

As DNA, the CDR3 is TGTGCCACCAGCCTTAGTCCGGGCGGGGTGGCCAAAAACATTCAGTACTTC. It specifies CATSLSPGGVAKNIQYF. The chain uses TRBV15 and TRBJ2-4; tentative D call: TRBD2 (6 bases). Trimming took 5 bases from V and 1 from J, leaving 18 bases between them. The CDR3 has 17 residues. CDR1 and CDR2 (germline): LNHNV, YYDKDF (reference sequence).

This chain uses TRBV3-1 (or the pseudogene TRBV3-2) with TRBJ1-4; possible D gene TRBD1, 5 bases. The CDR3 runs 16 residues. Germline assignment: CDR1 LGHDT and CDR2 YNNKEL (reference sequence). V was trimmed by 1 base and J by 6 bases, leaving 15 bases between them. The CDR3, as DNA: TGTGCCAGCAGCCAAGTCCGGGCAGGGCTATATGAAAAACTGTTTTTT. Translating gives CASSQVRAGLYEKLFF.

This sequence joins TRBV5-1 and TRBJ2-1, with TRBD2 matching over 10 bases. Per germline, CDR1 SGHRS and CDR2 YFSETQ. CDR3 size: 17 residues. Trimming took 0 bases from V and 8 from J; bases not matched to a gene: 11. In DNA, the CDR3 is TGCGCCAGCAGCTTGGCCGCGGCGGCTAGCGGGGGCGATGAGCAGTTCTTC. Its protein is CASSLAAAASGGDEQFF.

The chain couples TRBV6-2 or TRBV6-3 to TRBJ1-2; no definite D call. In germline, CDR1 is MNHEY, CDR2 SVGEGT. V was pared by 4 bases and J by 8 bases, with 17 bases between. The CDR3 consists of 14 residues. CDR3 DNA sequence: TGTGCCAGCAGTTTCCGTAACCGGGGTGAAGGCTACACCTTC. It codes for CASSFRNRGEGYTF.

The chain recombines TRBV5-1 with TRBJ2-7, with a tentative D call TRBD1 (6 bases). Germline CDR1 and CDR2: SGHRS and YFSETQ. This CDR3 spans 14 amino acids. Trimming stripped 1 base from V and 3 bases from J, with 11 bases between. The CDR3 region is CASSLRGYNYEQYF. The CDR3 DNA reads TGCGCCAGCAGCTTGAGGGGGTACAACTACGAGCAGTACTTC.

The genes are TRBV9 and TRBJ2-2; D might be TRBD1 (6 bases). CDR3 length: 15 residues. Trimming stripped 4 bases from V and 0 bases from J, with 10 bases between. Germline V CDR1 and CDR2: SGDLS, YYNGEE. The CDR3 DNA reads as TGTGCCAGCAGCCCACAGGGAGCGAACACCGGGGAGCTGTTTTTT. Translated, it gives CASSPQGANTGELFF.

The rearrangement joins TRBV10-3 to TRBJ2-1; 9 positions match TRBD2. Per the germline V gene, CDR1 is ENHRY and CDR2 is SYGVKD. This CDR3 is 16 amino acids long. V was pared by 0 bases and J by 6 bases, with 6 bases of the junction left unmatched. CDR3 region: CAISESTSGGSNEQFF. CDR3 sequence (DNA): TGTGCCATCAGTGAGTCGACGAGCGGGGGGTCCAATGAGCAGTTCTTC.

CDR3: CASSPDRGAETQYF. CDR3 in DNA: TGCGCCAGCAGCCCAGACCGGGGGGCAGAGACCCAGTACTTC. The rearrangement uses TRBV5-1 and TRBJ2-5; D perhaps matches TRBD2 (7 bases). CDR3 length equals 14 residues. Germline-derived CDR1 and CDR2 are SGHRS and YFSETQ. V shed 4 bases and J shed 4 bases, with 14 bases lying between them.

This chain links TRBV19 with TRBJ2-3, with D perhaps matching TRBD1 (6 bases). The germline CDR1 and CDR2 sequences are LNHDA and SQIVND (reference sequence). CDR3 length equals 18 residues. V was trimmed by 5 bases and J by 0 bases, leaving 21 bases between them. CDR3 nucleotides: TGTGCCAGTAGTGTGTCTCCGGGACACAAGTCTAGCACAGATACGCAGTATTTT. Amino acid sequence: CASSVSPGHKSSTDTQYF.

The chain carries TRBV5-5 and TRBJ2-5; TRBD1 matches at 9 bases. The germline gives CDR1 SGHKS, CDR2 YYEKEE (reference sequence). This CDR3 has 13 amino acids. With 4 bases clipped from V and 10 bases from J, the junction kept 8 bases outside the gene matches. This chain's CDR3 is CASSPMDRGGQYF. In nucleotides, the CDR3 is TGTGCCAGCAGCCCAATGGACAGGGGTGGCCAGTACTTC.

CDR3 DNA: TGTGCCAGCAGCCCCCAGGACAGGGTCGCCGGGGAGCTGTTTTTT. Translated: CASSPQDRVAGELFF. This chain connects TRBV7-8 to TRBJ2-2; TRBD1 agrees at 8 bases. Losses at the gene ends were 5 bases for V and 6 bases for J; bases not matched to a gene: 8. The CDR3 totals 15 residues. CDR1 SGHVS and CDR2 FQNEAQ come from the germline V gene.

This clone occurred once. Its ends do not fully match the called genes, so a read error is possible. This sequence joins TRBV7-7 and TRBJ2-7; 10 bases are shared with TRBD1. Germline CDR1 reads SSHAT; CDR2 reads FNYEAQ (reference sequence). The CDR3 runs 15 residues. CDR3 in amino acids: CASSPIGQGVYEQYF. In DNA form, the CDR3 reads TGTGCTAGCAGCCCAATCGGACAGGGGGTATACGAGCAGTACTTC.

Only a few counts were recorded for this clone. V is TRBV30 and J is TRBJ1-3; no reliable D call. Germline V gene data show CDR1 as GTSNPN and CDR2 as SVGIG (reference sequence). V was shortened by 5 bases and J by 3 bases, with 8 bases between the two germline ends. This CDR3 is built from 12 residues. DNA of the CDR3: TGTGCCTGGGCGGGATTTGGAAACACCATATATTTT. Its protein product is CAWAGFGNTIYF.

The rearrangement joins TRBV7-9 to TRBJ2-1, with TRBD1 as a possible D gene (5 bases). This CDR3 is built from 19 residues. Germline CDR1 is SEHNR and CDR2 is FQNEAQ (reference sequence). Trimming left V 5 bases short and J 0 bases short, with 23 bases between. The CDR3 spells CASSAAFGAAQSSYNEQFF. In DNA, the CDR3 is TGTGCCAGCAGCGCCGCCTTTGGGGCAGCCCAAAGCTCCTACAATGAGCAGTTCTTC.

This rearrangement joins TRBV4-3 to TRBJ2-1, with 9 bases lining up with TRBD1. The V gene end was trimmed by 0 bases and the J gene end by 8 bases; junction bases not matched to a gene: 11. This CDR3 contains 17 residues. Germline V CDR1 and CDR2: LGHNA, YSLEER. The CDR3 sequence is CASSQDSAGTGKYEQFF. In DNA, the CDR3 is TGCGCCAGCAGCCAAGATTCTGCGGGGACAGGGAAGTATGAGCAGTTCTTC.

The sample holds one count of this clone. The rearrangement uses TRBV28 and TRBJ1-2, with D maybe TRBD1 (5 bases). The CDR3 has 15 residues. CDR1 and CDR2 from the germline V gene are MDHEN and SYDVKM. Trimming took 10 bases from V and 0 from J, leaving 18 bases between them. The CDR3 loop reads CATDDRRVANYGYTF. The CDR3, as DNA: TGTGCCACCGATGATCGCAGGGTGGCTAACTATGGCTACACCTTC.